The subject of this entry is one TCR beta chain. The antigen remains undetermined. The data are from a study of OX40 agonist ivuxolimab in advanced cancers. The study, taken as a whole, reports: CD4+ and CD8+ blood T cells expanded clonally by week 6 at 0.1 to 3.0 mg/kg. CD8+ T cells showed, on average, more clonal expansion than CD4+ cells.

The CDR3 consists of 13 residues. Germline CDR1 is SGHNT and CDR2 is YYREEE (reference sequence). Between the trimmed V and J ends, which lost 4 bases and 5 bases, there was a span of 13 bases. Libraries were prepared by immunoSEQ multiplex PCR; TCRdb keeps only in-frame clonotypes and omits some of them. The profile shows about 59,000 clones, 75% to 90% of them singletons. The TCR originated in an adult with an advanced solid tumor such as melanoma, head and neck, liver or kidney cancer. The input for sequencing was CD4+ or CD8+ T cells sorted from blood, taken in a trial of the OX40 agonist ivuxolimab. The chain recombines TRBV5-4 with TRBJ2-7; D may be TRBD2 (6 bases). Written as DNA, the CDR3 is TGTGCCAGCAGCGCGCCCGGGGGTCACGAGCAGTACTTC. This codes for CASSAPGGHEQYF. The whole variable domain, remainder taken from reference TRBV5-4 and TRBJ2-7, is ETGVTQSPTHLIKTRGQQVTLRCSSQSGHNTVSWYQQALGQGPQFIFQYYREEENGRGNFPPRFSGLQFPNYSSELNVNALELDDSALYLCASSAPGGHEQYFGPGTRLTVT.